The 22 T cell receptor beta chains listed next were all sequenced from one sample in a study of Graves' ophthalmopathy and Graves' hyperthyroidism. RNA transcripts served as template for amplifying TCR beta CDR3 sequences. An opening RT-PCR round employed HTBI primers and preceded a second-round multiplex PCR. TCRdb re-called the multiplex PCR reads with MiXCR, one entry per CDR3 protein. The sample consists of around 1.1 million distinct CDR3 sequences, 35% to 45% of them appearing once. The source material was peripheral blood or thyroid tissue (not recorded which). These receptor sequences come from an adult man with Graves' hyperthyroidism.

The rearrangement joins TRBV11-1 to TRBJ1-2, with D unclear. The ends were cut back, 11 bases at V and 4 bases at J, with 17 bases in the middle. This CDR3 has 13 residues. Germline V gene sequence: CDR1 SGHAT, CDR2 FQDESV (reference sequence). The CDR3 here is CAGWGAAAYGYTF. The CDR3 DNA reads TGTGCCGGCTGGGGTGCGGCAGCCTATGGCTACACCTTC. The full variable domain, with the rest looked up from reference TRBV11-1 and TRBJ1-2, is EAEVAQSPRYKITEKSQAVAFWCDPISGHATLYWYRQILGQGPELLVQFQDESVVDDSQLPKDRFSAERLKGVDSTLKIQPAELGDSAMYLCAGWGAAAYGYTFGSGTRLTVV.

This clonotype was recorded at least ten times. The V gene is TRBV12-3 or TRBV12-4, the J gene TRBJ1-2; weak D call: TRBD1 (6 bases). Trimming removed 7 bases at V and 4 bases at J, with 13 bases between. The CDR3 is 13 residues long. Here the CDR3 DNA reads TGTGCCAGCACCCAACAGGGACTCTATGGCTACACCTTC. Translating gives CASTQQGLYGYTF.

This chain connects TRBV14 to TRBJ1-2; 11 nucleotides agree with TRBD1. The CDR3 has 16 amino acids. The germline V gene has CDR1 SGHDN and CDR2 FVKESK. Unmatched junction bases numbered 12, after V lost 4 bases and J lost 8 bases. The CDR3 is CASSPRTGGAYGGYTF. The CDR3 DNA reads TGTGCCAGCAGCCCCCGGACAGGGGGCGCTTATGGAGGCTACACCTTC.

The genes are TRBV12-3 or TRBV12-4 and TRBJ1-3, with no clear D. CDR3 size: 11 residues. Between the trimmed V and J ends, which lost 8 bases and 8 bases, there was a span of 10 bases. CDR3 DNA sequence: TGTGCCAGCGGACCCCGGGACACCATATATTTT. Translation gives CASGPRDTIYF.

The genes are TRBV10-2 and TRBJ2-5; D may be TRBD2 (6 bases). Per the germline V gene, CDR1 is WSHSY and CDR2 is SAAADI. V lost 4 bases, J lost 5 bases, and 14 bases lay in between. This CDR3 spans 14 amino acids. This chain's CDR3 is CASSGYPAGETQYF. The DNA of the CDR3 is TGCGCCAGCAGTGGTTATCCGGCGGGGGAGACCCAGTACTTC.

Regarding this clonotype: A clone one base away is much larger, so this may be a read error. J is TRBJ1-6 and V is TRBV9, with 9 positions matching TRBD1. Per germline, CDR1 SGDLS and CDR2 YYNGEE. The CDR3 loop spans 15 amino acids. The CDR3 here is CASSIGTGYNSPPHF. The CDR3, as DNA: TGTGCCAGCAGCATCGGGACAGGGTATAATTCACCCCCCCACTTT. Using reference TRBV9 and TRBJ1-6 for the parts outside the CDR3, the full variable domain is DSGVTQTPKHLITATGQRVTLRCSPRSGDLSVYWYQQSLDQGLQFLIQYYNGEERAKGNILERFSAQQFPDLHSELNLSSLELGDSALYFCASSIGTGYNSPPHFGNGTRLTVT.

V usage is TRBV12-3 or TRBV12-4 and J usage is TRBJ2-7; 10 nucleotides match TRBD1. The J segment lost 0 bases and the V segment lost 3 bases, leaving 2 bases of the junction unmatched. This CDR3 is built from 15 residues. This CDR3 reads CASSLGQGISYEQYF. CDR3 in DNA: TGTGCCAGCAGTTTGGGACAGGGGATCTCCTACGAGCAGTACTTC.

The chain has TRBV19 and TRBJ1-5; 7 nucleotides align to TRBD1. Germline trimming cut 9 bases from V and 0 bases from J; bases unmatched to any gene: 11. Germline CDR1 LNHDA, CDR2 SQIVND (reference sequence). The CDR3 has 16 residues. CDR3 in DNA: TGTGCCAGCCGGGACAGCCATACCCCTAGCAATCAGCCCCAGCATTTT. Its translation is CASRDSHTPSNQPQHF.

The CDR3 sequence is CATSRRWLGATSYEETQYF. The CDR3 bases are TGTGCCACCAGCAGAAGATGGTTAGGGGCTACCTCCTACGAAGAGACCCAGTACTTC. The rearrangement joins TRBV15 to TRBJ2-5, with D perhaps TRBD1 (5 bases). This CDR3 spans 19 amino acids. Trimming cost V 2 bases and J 3 bases, with 25 bases left between them. CDR1 and CDR2 from the germline V gene are LNHNV and YYDKDF (reference sequence).

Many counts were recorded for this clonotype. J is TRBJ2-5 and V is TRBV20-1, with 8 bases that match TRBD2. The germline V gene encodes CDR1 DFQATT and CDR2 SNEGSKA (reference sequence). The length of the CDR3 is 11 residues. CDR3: CTSSGGETQYF. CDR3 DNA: TGCACCAGTTCGGGGGGGGAGACCCAGTACTTC.

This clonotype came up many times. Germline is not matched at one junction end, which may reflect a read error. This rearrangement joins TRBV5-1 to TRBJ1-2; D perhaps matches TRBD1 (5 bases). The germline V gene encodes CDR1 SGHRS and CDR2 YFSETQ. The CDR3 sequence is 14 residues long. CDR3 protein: CASSLAGQGGGYTF. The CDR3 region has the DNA TGTGCCAGCAGCTTAGCTGGACAAGGCGGTGGCTACACCTTC.

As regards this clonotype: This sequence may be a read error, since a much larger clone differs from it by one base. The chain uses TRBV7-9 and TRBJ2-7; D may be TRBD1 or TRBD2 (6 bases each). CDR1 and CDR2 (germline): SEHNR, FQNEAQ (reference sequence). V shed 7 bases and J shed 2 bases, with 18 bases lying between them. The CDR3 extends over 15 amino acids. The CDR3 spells CASTMDWGATYEQYF. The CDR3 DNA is TGTGCCAGCACCATGGACTGGGGGGCCACCTACGAGCAGTACTTC.

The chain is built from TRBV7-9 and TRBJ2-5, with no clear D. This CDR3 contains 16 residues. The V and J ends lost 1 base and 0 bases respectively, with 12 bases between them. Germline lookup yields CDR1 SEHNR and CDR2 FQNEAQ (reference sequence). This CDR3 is CASSLVGRKNQETQYF. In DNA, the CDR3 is TGTGCCAGCAGCTTAGTGGGCAGGAAGAACCAAGAGACCCAGTACTTC.

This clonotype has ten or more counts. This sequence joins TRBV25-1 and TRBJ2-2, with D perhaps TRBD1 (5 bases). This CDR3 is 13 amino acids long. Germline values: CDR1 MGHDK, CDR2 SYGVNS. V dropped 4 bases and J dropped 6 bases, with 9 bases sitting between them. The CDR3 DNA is TGTGCCAGCAGTGTCAAGGGGTCCGGGGAGCTGTTTTTT. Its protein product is CASSVKGSGELFF.

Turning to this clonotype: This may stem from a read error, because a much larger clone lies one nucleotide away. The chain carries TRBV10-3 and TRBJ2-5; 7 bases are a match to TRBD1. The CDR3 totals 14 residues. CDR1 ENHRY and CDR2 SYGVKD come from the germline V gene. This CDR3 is CAISDGTVQEAQYF. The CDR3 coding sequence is TGTGCCATCAGTGACGGGACAGTCCAAGAGGCCCAGTACTTC.

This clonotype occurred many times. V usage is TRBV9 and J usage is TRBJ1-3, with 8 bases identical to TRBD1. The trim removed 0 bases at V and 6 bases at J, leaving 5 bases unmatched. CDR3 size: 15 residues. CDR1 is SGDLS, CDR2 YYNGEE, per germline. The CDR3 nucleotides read TGTGCCAGCAGCGTAGGGACAGGGACGCTAAACACCATATATTTT. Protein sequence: CASSVGTGTLNTIYF.

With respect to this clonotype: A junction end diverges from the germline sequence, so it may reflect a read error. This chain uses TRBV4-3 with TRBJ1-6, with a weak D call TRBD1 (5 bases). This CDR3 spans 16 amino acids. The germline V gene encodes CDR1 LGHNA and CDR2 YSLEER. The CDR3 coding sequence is TGCGCCGGCAGCCCCTTCCCGACAGCAAGTAATTCACCCCTCCACTTT. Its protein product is CAGSPFPTASNSPLHF.

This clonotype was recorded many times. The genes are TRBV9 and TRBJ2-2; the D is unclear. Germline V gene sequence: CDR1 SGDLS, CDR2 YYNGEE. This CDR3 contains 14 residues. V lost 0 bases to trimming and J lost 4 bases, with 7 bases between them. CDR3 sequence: CASSVALSTGELFF. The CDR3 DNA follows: TGTGCCAGCAGCGTAGCTCTAAGCACCGGGGAGCTGTTTTTT.

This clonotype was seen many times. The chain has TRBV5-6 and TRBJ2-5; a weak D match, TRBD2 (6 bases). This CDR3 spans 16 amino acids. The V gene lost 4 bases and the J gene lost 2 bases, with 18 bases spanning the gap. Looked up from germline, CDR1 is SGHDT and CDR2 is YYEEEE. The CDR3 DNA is TGTGCCAGCAGCCAGGAGCGGGCTGTAGCACAAGAGACCCAGTACTTC. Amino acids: CASSQERAVAQETQYF.

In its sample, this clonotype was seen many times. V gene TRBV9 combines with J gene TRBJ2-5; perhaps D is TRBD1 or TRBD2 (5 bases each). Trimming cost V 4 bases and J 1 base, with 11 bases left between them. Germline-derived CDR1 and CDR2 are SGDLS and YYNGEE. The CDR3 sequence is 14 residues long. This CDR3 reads CASSPSGTQETQYF. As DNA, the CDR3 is TGTGCCAGCAGCCCATCGGGGACCCAAGAGACCCAGTACTTC.

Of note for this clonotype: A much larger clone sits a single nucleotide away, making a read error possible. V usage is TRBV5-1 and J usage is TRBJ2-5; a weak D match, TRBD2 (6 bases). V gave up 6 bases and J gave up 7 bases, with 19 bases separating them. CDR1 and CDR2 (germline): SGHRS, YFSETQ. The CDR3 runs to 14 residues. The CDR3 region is CASTSKLGAGTQYF. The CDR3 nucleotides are TGCGCCAGCACCTCGAAACTAGGAGCGGGGACCCAGTACTTC.

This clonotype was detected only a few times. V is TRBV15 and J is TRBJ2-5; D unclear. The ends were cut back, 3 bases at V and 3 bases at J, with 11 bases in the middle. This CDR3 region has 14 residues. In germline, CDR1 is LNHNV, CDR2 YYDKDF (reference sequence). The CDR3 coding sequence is TGTGCCACCAGCAGGTCTATGTCGGAAGAGACCCAGTACTTC. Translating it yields CATSRSMSEETQYF.